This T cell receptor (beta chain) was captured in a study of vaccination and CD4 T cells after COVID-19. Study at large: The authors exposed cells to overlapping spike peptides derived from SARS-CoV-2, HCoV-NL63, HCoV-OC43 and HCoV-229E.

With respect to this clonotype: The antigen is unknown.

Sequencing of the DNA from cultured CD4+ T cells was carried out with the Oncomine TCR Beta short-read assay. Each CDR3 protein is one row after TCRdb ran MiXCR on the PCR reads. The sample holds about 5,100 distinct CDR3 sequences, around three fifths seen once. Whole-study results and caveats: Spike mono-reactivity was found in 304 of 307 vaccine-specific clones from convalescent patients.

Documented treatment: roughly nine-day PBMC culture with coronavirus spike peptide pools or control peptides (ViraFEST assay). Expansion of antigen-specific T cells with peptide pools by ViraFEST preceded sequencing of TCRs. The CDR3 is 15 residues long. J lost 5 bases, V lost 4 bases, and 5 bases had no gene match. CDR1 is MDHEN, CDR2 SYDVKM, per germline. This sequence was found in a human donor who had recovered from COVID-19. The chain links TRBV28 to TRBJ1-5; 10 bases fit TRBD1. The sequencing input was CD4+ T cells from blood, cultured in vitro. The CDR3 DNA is TGTGCCAGCAGTTACCGGGACAGGGGACATCAGCCCCAGCATTTT. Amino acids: CASSYRDRGHQPQHF.